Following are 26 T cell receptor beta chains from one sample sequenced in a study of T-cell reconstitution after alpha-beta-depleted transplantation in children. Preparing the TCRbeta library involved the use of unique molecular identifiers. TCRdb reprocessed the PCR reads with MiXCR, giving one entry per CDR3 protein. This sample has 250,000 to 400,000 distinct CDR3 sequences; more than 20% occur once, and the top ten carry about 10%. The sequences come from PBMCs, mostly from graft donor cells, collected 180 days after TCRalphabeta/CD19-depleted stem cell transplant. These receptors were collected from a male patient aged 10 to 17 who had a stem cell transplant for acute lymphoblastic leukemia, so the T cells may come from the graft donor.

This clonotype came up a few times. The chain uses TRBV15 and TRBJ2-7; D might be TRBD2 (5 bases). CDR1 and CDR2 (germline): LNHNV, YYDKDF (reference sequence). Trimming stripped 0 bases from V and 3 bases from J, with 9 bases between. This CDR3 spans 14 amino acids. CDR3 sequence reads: CATSRDPGVYEQYF. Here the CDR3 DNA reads TGTGCCACCAGCAGAGATCCCGGGGTCTACGAGCAGTACTTC.

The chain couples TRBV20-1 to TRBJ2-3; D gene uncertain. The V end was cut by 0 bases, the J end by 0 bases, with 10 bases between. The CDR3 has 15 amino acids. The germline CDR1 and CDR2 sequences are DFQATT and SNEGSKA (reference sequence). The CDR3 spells CSAREGASSTDTQYF. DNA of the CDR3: TGCAGTGCTAGAGAGGGCGCATCTAGCACAGATACGCAGTATTTT.

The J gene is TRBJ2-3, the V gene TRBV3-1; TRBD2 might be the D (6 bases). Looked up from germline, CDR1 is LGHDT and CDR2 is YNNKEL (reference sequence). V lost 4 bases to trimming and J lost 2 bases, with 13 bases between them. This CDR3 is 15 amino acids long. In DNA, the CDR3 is TGTGCCAGCAGCCGGATAGCGGATTACACAGATACGCAGTATTTT. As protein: CASSRIADYTDTQYF.

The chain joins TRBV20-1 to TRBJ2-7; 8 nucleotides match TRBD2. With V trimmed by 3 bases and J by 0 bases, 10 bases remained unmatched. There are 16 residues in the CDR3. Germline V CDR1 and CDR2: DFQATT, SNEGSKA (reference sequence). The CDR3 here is CSARNSGKGLSYEQYF. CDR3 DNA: TGCAGTGCTAGGAATAGCGGGAAAGGCCTCTCCTACGAGCAGTACTTC.

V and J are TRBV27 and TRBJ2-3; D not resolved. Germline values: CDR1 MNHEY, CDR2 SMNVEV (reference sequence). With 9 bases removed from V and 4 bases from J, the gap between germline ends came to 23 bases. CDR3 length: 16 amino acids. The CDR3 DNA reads TGTGCCAGTGCCACCGACAACCGTGCGACACCAGATACGCAGTATTTT. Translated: CASATDNRATPDTQYF.

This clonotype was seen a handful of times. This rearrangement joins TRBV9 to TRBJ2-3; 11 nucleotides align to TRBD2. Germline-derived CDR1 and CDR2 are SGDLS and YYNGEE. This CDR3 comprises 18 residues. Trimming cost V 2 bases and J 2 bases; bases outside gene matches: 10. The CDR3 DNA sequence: TGTGCCAGCAGCGTTGGCGGTAGCGGGAGGGCTTTCACAGATACGCAGTATTTT. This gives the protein CASSVGGSGRAFTDTQYF.

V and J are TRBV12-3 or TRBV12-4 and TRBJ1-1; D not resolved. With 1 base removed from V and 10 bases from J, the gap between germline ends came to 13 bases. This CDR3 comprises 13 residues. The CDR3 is CASSLGPMEGAFF. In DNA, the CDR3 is TGTGCCAGCAGTTTAGGTCCTATGGAAGGAGCTTTCTTT.

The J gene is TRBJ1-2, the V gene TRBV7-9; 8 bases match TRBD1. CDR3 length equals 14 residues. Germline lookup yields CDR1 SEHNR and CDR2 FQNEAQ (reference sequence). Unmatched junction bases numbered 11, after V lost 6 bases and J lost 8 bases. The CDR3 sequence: CASRASGTGLGYTF. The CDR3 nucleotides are TGTGCCAGCAGAGCCTCCGGGACAGGCTTAGGCTACACCTTC. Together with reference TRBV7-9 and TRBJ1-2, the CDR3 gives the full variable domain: DTGVSQNPRHKITKRGQNVTFRCDPISEHNRLYWYRQTLGQGPEFLTYFQNEAQLEKSRLLSDRFSAERPKGSFSTLEIQRTEQGDSAMYLCASRASGTGLGYTFGSGTRLTVV.

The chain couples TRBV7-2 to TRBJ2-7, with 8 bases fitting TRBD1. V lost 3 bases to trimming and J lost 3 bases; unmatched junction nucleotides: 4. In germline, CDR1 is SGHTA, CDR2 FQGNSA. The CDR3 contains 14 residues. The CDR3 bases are TGTGCCAGCAGCTTTGGACAGGGATTCTACGAGCAGTACTTC. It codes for CASSFGQGFYEQYF.

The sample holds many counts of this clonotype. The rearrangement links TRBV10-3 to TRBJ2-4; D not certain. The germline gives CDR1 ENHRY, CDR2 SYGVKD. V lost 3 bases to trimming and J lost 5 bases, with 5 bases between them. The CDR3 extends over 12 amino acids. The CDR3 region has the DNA TGTGCCATCAGTGAAGAAGAAAACATTCAGTACTTC. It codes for CAISEEENIQYF.

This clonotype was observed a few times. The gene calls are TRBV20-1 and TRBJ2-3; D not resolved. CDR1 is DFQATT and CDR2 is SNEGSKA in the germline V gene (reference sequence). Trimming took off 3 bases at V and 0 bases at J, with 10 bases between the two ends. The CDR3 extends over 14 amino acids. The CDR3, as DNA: TGCAGTGCTAGTCGTCCCGGGAGCACAGATACGCAGTATTTT. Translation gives CSASRPGSTDTQYF.

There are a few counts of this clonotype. Here the CDR3 reads CSARDQGLNSPLHF. CDR3 in DNA: TGCAGTGCTAGAGATCAGGGTTTAAATTCACCCCTCCACTTT. The V gene is TRBV20-1, the J gene TRBJ1-6; TRBD1 might be the D (5 bases). V was cut by 0 bases and J by 7 bases, with 10 bases left in between. Germline V gene sequence: CDR1 DFQATT, CDR2 SNEGSKA (reference sequence). This CDR3 region has 14 residues.

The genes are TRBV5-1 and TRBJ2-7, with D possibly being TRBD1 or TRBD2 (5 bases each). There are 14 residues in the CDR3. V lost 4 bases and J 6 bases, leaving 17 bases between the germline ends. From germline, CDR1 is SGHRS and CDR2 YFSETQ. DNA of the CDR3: TGCGCCAGCAGCCTGCCGGGACCGCTTTCCGAGCAGTACTTC. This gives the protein CASSLPGPLSEQYF.

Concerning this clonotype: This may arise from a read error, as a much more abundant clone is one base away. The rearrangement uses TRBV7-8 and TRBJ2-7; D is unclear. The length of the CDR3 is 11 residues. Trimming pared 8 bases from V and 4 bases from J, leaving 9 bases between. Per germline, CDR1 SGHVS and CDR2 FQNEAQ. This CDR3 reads CASRVVYEQYF. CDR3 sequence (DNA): TGTGCCAGCCGGGTGGTTTACGAGCAGTACTTC. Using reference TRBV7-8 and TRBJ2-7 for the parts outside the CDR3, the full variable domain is GAGVSQSPRYKVAKRGQDVALRCDPISGHVSLFWYQQALGQGPEFLTYFQNEAQLDKSGLPSDRFFAERPEGSVSTLKIQRTQQEDSAVYLCASRVVYEQYFGPGTRLTVT.

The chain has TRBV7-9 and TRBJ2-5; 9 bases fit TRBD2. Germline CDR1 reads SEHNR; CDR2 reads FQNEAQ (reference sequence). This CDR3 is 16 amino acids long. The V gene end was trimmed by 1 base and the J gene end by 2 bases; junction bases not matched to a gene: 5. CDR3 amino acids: CASSLGLADSQETQYF. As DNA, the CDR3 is TGTGCCAGCAGCTTAGGACTAGCGGATAGTCAAGAGACCCAGTACTTC. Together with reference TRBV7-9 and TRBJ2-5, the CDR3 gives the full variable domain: DTGVSQNPRHKITKRGQNVTFRCDPISEHNRLYWYRQTLGQGPEFLTYFQNEAQLEKSRLLSDRFSAERPKGSFSTLEIQRTEQGDSAMYLCASSLGLADSQETQYFGPGTRLLVL.

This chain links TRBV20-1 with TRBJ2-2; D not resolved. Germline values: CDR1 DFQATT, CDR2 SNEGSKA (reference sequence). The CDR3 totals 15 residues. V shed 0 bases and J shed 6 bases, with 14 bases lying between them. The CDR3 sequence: CSARELHAQAGELFF. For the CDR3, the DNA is TGCAGTGCTAGAGAGCTTCATGCCCAGGCCGGGGAGCTGTTTTTT.

CDR3 bases: TGTGCCAGCACTATCCTGGGGGATTACAATGAGCAGTTCTTC. Protein sequence: CASTILGDYNEQFF. The rearrangement joins TRBV6-1 to TRBJ2-1; either TRBD1 or TRBD2 may supply D (5 bases each). Germline values: CDR1 MNHNS, CDR2 SASEGT. V was clipped by 7 bases and J by 4 bases, with 14 bases between them. The CDR3 spans 14 residues.

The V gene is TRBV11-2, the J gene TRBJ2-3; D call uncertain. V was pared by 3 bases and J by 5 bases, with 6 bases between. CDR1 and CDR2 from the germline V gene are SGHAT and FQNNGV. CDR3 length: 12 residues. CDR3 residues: CASSLDEDTQYF. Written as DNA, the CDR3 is TGTGCCAGCAGCTTGGACGAAGATACGCAGTATTTT.

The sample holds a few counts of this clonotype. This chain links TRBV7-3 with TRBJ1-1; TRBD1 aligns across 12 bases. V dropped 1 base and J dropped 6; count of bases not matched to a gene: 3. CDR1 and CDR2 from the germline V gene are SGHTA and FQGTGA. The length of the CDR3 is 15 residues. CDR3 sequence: CASSLRDRGRSEAFF. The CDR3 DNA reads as TGTGCCAGCAGCTTAAGGGACAGGGGGCGGTCTGAAGCTTTCTTT. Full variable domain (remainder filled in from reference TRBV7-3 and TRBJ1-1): GAGVSQTPSNKVTEKGKYVELRCDPISGHTALYWYRQSLGQGPEFLIYFQGTGAADDSGLPNDRFFAVRPEGSVSTLKIQRTERGDSAVYLCASSLRDRGRSEAFFGQGTRLTVV.

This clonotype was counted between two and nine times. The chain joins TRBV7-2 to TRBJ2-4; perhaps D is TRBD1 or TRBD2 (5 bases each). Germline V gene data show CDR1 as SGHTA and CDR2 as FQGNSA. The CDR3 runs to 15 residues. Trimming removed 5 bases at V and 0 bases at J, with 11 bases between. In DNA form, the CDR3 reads TGTGCCAGCAGCCCCCCCGGGACAGCCAAAAACATTCAGTACTTC. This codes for CASSPPGTAKNIQYF. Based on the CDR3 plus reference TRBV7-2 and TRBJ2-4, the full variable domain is GAGVSQSPSNKVTEKGKDVELRCDPISGHTALYWYRQSLGQGLEFLIYFQGNSAPDKSGLPSDRFSAERTGGSVSTLTIQRTQQEDSAVYLCASSPPGTAKNIQYFGAGTRLSVL.

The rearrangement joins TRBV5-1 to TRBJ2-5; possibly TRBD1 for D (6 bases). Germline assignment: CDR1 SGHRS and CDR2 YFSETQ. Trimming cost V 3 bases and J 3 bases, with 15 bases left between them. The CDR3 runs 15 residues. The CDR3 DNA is TGCGCCAGCAGCTGGTTGGACAGCTCAAAAGAGACCCAGTACTTC. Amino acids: CASSWLDSSKETQYF.

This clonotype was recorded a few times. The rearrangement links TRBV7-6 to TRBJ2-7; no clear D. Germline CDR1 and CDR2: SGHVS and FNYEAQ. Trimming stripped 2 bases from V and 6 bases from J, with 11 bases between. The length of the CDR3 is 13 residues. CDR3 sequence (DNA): TGTGCCAGCAGCTTAAATGGTGGCAGCGAGCAGTACTTC. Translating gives CASSLNGGSEQYF.

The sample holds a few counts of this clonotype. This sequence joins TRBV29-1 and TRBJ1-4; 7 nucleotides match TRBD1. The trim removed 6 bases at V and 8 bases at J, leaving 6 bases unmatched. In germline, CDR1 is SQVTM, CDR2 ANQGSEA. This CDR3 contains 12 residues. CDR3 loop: CSVRQGDEKLFF. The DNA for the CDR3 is TGCAGCGTCAGACAGGGCGACGAAAAACTGTTTTTT. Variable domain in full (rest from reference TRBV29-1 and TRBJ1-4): SAVISQKPSRDICQRGTSLTIQCQVDSQVTMMFWYRQQPGQSLTLIATANQGSEATYESGFVIDKFPISRPNLTFSTLTVSNMSPEDSSIYLCSVRQGDEKLFFGSGTQLSVL.

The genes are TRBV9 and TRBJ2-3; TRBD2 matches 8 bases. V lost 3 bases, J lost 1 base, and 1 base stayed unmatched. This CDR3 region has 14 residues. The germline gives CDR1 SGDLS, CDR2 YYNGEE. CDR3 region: CASSATSGTDTQYF. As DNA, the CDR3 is TGTGCCAGCAGCGCGACTAGCGGCACAGATACGCAGTATTTT.

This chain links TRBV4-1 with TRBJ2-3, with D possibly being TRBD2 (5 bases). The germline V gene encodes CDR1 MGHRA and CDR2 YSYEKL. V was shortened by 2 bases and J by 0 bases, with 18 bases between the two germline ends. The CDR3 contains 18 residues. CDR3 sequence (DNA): TGCGCCAGCAGCCAACTTTACAGCGGCACAGCTAGCACAGATACGCAGTATTTT. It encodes CASSQLYSGTASTDTQYF.

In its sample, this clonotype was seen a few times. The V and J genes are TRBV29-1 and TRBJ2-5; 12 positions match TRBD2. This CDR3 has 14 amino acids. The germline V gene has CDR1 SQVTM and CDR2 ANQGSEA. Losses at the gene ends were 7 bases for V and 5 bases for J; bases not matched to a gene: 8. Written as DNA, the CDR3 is TGCAGCGGGACTAGCGGGACCAGAGGGGAGACCCAGTACTTC. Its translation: CSGTSGTRGETQYF.